This T cell receptor beta chain was documented in a study of T-cell reconstitution after alpha-beta-depleted transplantation in children. Overall study findings and caveats: Reportedly, roughly two months post-transplant, alpha-beta T cells arose from several hundred expanded graft clones. Among T cells one year after transplant, newly produced cells accounted for most counts and diversity.

TCRbeta library preparation incorporated unique molecular identifiers. TCRdb analysed the PCR reads with MiXCR anew, one entry per CDR3 protein. The sample carries some 450,000 distinct CDR3 sequences, 43% recorded once. Looked up from germline, CDR1 is ENHRY and CDR2 is SYGVKD. V was pared by 0 bases and J by 7 bases, with 9 bases between. The CDR3 sequence is 13 residues long. Concerning this clonotype: As yet, its antigen is unknown.

This chain connects TRBV10-3 to TRBJ2-5, with D unresolved. The sequences come from PBMCs, collected before TCRalphabeta/CD19-depleted stem cell transplant. This receptor was identified in a girl aged 2 to 9 with aplastic anemia, due to receive a stem cell transplant. CDR3 region: CAISESARGTQYF. As DNA, the CDR3 is TGTGCCATCAGTGAGTCCGCGCGAGGGACCCAGTACTTC.